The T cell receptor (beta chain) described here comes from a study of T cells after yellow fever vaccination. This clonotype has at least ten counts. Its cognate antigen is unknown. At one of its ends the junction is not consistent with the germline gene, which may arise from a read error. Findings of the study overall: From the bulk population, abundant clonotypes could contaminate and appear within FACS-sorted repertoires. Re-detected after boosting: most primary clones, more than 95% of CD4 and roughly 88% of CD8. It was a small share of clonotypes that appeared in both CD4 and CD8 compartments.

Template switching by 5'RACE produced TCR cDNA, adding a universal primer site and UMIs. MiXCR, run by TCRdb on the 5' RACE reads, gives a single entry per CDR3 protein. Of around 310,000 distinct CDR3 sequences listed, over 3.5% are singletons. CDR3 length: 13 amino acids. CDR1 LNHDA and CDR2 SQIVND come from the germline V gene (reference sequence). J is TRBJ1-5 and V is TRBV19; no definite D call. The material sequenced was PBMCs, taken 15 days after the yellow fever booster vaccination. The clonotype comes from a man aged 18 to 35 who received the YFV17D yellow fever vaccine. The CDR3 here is CASSIDRKQPQHF. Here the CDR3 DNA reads TGTGCCAGTAGTATAGATCGCAAGCAGCCCCAGCATTTT. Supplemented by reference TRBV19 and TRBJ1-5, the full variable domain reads DGGITQSPKYLFRKEGQNVTLSCEQNLNHDAMYWYRQDPGQGLRLIYYSQIVNDFQKGDIAEGYSVSREKKESFPLTVTSAQKNPTAFYLCASSIDRKQPQHFGDGTRLSIL.